This T cell receptor beta chain was sequenced during a study of blood T cell repertoires in COVID-19. Study in general: Spain, Italy and the United States supplied samples that represented acute and convalescent COVID-19. The analysed material was cDNA or gDNA that came from T cells, B-cell-depleted T cells, or PBMCs.

Per the study methods: By means of reference gene primer amplification, nucleated cell counts were estimated. Using immunoSEQ multiplex PCR, the repertoire was profiled, and TCRdb retains in-frame clones only, with some absent. The V and J calls and clone size were taken over from that table, and D and trimming were inferred from the DNA. This table holds 150,000 to 200,000 clones, more than 70% found once. In germline, CDR1 is SNHLY, CDR2 FYNNEI. There are 14 residues in the CDR3. Trimming left V 4 bases short and J 4 bases short, with 13 bases between. The sequenced material came from peripheral blood. The sequence was obtained from a man in his sixties with acute or convalescent COVID-19. This chain joins TRBV2 and TRBJ1-2; D may be TRBD1 (6 bases). The CDR3 loop reads CASSGTGLGYGYTF. CDR3 coding DNA: TGTGCCAGCAGTGGAACAGGGTTGGGCTATGGCTACACCTTC.